This TCR beta chain was profiled in a study of blood T cell repertoires in COVID-19. TCRdb keeps only in-frame clones here, not all; method: immunoSEQ multiplex PCR. The sample has 150,000 to 200,000 clones; 80% to 85% are singletons. Germline V gene lookup returns CDR1 SGHTA and CDR2 FQGNSA. The CDR3 runs 16 residues. The junction had 5 bases not matched to a gene; V was cut back by 1 base and J by 7 bases. The sequenced sample was peripheral blood. The TCR originated in a human donor with acute or convalescent COVID-19. The donor label of this sample is uncertain. The V gene is TRBV7-2, the J gene TRBJ2-1, with 12 bases matching TRBD2. As DNA, the CDR3 is TGTGCCAGCAGCTTAGTTCTTCTAGCGGGAGGGAATGAGCAGTTCTTC. It encodes CASSLVLLAGGNEQFF.